This T cell receptor (beta chain) was retrieved from a study of regulatory T cells in long-lasting Graves disease. Study details: With positive TSH receptor antibodies and over 5 years of antithyroid drugs, Graves' disease was considered persistent. Study findings and constraints: Persistent Graves' patients showed less TCR diversity than newly diagnosed ones.

This clonotype has just a few counts. Its specificity is unknown. Construction of the TCR beta libraries employed iRepertoire HTBI primers in conjunction with Arm-PCR of CDR3 regions. In TCRdb, the multiplex PCR reads were re-called with MiXCR into one record per CDR3 protein. The sample shows 350,000 to 450,000 distinct CDR3 sequences, around 21% of them seen only once. Time point noted: persistent/refractory GD, antithyroid drugs over 5 years with positive TRAb. PBMCs were the source of the RNA used for TCR sequencing. Graves' disease diagnosis followed American Thyroid Association guidelines. The CDR3 loop spans 13 amino acids. Per the germline V gene, CDR1 is GTSNPN and CDR2 is SVGIG (reference sequence). With 1 base removed from V and 3 bases from J, the gap between germline ends came to 10 bases.

The chain uses TRBV30 and TRBJ2-7; a possible D gene is TRBD1 (6 bases). The sequence derives from a female donor with Graves disease. The sample consisted of peripheral blood mononuclear cells (PBMCs), taken when the disease was refractory, from a patient treated with antithyroid drugs. DNA of the CDR3: TGTGCCTGGAGTGCGGGACAAGACTACGAGCAGTACTTC. Encoded protein: CAWSAGQDYEQYF.